This TCR beta chain was sequenced in a study of Graves' ophthalmopathy and Graves' hyperthyroidism. CDR1 and CDR2 from the germline V gene are KGHDR and SFDVKD. Trimming cost V 7 bases and J 4 bases, with 21 bases left between them. This CDR3 spans 16 amino acids. The PBMCs were taken from approximately 11 ml of fresh peripheral blood. The sample holds many counts of this clonotype. RNA transcripts yielded amplified TCR beta CDR3 regions. First-round RT-PCR used HTBI primers; second-round multiplex PCR followed. TCRdb fed the multiplex PCR reads into MiXCR, producing one record per CDR3 protein. The profile shows some 750,000 distinct CDR3 sequences, roughly two fifths of them singletons.

This TCR was recovered from an adult man with Graves' ophthalmopathy. The sequenced sample consisted of peripheral blood. This sequence joins TRBV24-1 and TRBJ1-1, with a weak D call TRBD1 (5 bases). The CDR3 is CATSDTQGGKGTEAFF. The CDR3 DNA sequence: TGTGCCACCAGCGATACTCAGGGAGGTAAAGGCACTGAAGCTTTCTTT.